These T cell receptor beta chains were read from a single sample in a study of T cells in Graves' hyperthyroidism and ophthalmopathy. Using its own MiXCR run on the multiplex PCR reads, TCRdb lists one record per CDR3 protein. The table shows about 290,000 distinct CDR3 sequences, with roughly 15% occurring only once. Sequencing was carried out using blood. All receptors come from a woman between 35 and 50 years old with Graves' hyperthyroidism. Each CDR3 is given without its conserved first and last residue. For some rows the clone size is stated as once, few or many, or as a class when expanded; others skip it.

cdr3_aa j_call clone_size v_call
ASSSFYRKFGNTIY TRBJ1-3 many TRBV28
SARQLKSNEQF TRBJ2-1 . TRBV20-1
ASSPGQGSIQY TRBJ2-4 many TRBV12-3/TRBV12-4
ASSPMGGVNEQF TRBJ2-1 few TRBV5-1
ANSLNGGGEQY TRBJ2-7 many TRBV7-3
ASSYFLDKINIQY TRBJ2-4 . TRBV6-6
ATSDMGQKNTEAF TRBJ1-1 few TRBV24-1
ASSPVRTEPTSTDTQY TRBJ2-3 . TRBV13
ASSLGLAGDPKNIQY TRBJ2-4 . TRBV12-3/TRBV12-4
ASIATSGRGYEQY TRBJ2-7 many TRBV2
ASSQGTRGEQF TRBJ2-1 many TRBV3-1
ASSLFQGAGNTIY TRBJ1-3 few TRBV5-4
ASSPTPETQY TRBJ2-5 many TRBV12-3/TRBV12-4
ASSETASGYNEQF TRBJ2-1 many TRBV2
SVAPGARGDTQY TRBJ2-3 many TRBV29-1
ASSVLGGEETQY TRBJ2-5 . TRBV9
ASSQGRVEQY TRBJ2-7 few TRBV4-2
ASSWMQGSYEQY TRBJ2-7 . TRBV5-1
ASSPIAGNTIY TRBJ1-3 . TRBV7-7
ASSASSMSNEQF TRBJ2-1 few TRBV7-9
TSSYNRQTDNEKLF TRBJ1-4 few TRBV6-5
ASSRQNHYGYT TRBJ1-2 . TRBV27
ATSRNRGETQY TRBJ2-5 many TRBV15
ATSSGGKNYEQY TRBJ2-7 many TRBV15
ATSSPRGASLYEQY TRBJ2-7 . TRBV15
ATSRGTDSGNTIY TRBJ1-3 few TRBV15
ASSYRQITDTQY TRBJ2-3 . TRBV11-2
ASSLLGLGQPQH TRBJ1-5 many TRBV5-1
ASSTRTSGKGGEQF TRBJ2-1 few TRBV27
ASSPPGPPGETQY TRBJ2-5 many TRBV18
ASSLGGSLNTEAF TRBJ1-1 . TRBV13
SARDRGWGQETQY TRBJ2-5 many TRBV20-1
ASSRSGTNEKLF TRBJ1-4 few TRBV7-2
AIRGTGLDSPLH TRBJ1-6 . TRBV10-3
ASSENPGLALYEQF TRBJ2-1 few TRBV6-1
ASRGWGQTDTQY TRBJ2-3 many TRBV6-1
ASSPRRGGKETQY TRBJ2-5 many TRBV27
ASSSEGLAGGYEQY TRBJ2-7 many TRBV7-8
ASTTGEGDGYT TRBJ1-2 many TRBV2
ASSEEGGKTQY TRBJ2-5 many TRBV6-1
ASSLDPSGTQY TRBJ2-5 . TRBV11-2
ASSPTRTGSGEQY TRBJ2-7 . TRBV28
ASSGVSTDTQY TRBJ2-3 many TRBV11-2
ASSLAGYSYT TRBJ1-2 . TRBV7-9
SALDATDTQY TRBJ2-3 many TRBV20-1
ASSEFIGSRIAKNIQY TRBJ2-4 many TRBV6-1
SAIKGRDGYT TRBJ1-2 many TRBV20-1
ASSSPKGQETQY TRBJ2-5 many TRBV7-9
ASGGGEWNQETQY TRBJ2-5 few TRBV2